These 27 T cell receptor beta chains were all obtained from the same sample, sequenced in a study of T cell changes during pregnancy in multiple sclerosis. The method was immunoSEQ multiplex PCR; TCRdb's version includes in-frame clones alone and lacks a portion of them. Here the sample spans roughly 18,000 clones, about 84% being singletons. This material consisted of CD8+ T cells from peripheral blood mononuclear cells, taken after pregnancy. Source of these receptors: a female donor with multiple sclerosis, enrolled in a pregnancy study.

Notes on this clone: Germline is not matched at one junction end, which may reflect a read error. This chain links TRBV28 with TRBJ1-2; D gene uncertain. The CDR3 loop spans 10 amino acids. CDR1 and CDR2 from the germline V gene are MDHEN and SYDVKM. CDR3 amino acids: CASSFGIFYF. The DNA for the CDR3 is TGTGCCAGCAGCTTCGGTATATTCTACTTC.

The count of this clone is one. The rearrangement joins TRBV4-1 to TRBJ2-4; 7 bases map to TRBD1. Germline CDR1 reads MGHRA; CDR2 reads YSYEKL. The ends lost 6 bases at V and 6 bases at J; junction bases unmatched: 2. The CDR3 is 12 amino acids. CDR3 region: CASRGTANIQYF. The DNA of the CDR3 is TGCGCCAGCAGGGGGACAGCAAACATTCAGTACTTC.

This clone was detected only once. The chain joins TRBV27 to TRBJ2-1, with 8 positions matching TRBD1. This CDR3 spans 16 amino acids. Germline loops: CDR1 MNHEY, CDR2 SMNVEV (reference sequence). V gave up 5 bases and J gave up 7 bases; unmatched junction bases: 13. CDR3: CASSGGPRTGWNEQFF. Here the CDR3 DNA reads TGTGCCAGCAGTGGGGGACCTCGGACAGGGTGGAATGAGCAGTTCTTC.

The CDR3: CASSQSTDTQYF. Written as DNA, the CDR3 is TGTGCCAGCAGTCAGAGCACAGATACGCAGTATTTT. The V gene is TRBV11-2, the J gene TRBJ2-3, with D hard to call. V dropped 6 bases and J dropped 0 bases, with 4 bases sitting between them. In germline, CDR1 is SGHAT, CDR2 FQNNGV. The CDR3 is 12 amino acids.

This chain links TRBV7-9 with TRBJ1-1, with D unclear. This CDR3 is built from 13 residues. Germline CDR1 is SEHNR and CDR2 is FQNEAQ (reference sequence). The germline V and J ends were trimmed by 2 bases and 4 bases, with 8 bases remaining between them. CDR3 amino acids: CASSLFPGTEAFF. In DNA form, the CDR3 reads TGTGCCAGCAGCTTATTCCCGGGCACTGAAGCTTTCTTT. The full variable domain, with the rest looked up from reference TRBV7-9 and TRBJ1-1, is DTGVSQNPRHKITKRGQNVTFRCDPISEHNRLYWYRQTLGQGPEFLTYFQNEAQLEKSRLLSDRFSAERPKGSFSTLEIQRTEQGDSAMYLCASSLFPGTEAFFGQGTRLTVV.

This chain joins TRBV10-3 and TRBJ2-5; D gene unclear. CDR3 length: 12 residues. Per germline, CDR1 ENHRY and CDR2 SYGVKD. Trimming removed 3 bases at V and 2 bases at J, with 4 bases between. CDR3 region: CAISDYQETQYF. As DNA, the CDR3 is TGTGCCATCAGTGACTATCAAGAGACCCAGTACTTC.

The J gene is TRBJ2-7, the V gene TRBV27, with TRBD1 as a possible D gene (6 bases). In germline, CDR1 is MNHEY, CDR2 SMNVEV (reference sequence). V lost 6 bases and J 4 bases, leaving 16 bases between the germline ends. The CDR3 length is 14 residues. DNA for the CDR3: TGTGCCAGCAGGGGGATCGACAGGACGTACGAGCAGTACTTC. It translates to CASRGIDRTYEQYF.

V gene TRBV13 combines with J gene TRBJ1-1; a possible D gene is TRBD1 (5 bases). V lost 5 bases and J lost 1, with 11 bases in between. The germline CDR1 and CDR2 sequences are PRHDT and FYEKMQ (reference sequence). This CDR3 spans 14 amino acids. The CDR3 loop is CASSGGTENTEAFF. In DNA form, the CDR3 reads TGTGCCAGCAGCGGGGGGACGGAGAACACTGAAGCTTTCTTT.

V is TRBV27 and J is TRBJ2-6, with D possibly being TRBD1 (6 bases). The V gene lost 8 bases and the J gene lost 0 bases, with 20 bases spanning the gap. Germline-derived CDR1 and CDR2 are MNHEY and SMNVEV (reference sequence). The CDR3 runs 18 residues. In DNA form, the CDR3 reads TGTGCCAGCGGACCACTGACAGGTTCCCCCTCTGGGGCCAACGTCCTGACTTTC. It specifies CASGPLTGSPSGANVLTF.

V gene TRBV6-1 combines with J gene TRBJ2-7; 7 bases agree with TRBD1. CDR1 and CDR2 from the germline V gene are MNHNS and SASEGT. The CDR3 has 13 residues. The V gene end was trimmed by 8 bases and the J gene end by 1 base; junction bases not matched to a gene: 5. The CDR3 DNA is TGTGCCAGCGAGGGGGCAGTTTCCTACGAGCAGTACTTC. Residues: CASEGAVSYEQYF.

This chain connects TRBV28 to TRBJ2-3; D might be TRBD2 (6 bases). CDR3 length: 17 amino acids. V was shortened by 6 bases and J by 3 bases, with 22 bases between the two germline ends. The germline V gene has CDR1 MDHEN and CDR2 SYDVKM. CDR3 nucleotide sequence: TGTGCCAGCAGGCTGGAGGGTTGGCAGGGCCGTACAGATACGCAGTATTTT. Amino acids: CASRLEGWQGRTDTQYF.

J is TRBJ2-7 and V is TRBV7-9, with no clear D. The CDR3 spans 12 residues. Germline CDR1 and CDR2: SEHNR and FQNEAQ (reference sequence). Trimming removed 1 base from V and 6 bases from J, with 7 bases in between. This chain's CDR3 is CASSLVPFEQYF. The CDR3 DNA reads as TGTGCCAGCAGCTTAGTCCCATTCGAGCAGTACTTC.

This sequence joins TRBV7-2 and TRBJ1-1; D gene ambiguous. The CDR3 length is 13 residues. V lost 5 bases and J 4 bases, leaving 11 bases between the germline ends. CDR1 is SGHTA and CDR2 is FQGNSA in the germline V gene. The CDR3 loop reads CASSTYSVTEAFF. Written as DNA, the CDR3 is TGTGCCAGCAGCACCTACAGTGTCACTGAAGCTTTCTTT.

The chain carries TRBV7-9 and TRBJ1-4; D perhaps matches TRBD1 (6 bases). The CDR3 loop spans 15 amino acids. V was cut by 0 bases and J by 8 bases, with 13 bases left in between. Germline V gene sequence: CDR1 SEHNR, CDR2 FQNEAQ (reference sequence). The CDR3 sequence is CASSLAVGHSEKLFF. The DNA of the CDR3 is TGTGCCAGCAGCTTAGCGGTGGGACACTCCGAAAAACTGTTTTTT. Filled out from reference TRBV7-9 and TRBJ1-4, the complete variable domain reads DTGVSQNPRHKITKRGQNVTFRCDPISEHNRLYWYRQTLGQGPEFLTYFQNEAQLEKSRLLSDRFSAERPKGSFSTLEIQRTEQGDSAMYLCASSLAVGHSEKLFFGSGTQLSVL.

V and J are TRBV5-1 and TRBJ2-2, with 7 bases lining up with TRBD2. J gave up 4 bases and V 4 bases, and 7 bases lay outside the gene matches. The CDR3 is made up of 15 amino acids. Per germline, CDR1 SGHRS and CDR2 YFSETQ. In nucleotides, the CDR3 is TGCGCCAGCAGCGGGACTGGCGGGGGCACCGGGGAGCTGTTTTTT. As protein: CASSGTGGGTGELFF.

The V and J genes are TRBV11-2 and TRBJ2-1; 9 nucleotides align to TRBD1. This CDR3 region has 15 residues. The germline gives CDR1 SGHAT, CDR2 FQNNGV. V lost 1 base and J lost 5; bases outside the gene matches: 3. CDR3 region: CASSLGQGGHNEQFF. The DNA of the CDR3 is TGTGCCAGCAGCTTAGGACAGGGGGGACACAATGAGCAGTTCTTC.

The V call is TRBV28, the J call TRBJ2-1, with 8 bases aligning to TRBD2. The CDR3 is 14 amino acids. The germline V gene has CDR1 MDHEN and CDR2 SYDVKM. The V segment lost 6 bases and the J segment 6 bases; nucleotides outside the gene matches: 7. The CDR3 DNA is TGTGCCAGCAGCACGGGAGGGCCCCTCAATGAGCAGTTCTTC. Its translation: CASSTGGPLNEQFF.

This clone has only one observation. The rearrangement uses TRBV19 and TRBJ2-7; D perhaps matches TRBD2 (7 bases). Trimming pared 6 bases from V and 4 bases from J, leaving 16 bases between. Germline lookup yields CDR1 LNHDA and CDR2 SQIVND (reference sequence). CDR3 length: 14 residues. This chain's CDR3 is CASRMAGAGYEQYF. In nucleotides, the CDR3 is TGTGCCAGTAGGATGGCGGGGGCCGGGTACGAGCAGTACTTC.

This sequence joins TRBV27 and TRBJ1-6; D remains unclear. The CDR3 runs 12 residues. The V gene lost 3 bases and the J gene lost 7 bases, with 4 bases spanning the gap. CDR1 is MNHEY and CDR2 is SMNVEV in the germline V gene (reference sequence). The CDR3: CASSFVNSPLHF. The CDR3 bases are TGTGCCAGCAGTTTCGTGAATTCACCCCTCCACTTT.

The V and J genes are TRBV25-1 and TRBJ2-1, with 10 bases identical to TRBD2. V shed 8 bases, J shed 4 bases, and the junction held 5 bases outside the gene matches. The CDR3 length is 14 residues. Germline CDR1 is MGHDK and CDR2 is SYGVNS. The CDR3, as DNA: TGTGCCAGCCTAGGACTAGCGGATTACAATGAGCAGTTCTTC. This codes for CASLGLADYNEQFF.

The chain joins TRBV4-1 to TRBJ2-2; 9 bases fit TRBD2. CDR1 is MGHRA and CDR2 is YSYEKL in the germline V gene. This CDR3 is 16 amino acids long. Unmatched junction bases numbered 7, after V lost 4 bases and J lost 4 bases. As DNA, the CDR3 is TGCGCCAGCAGCCTTCTTAGCGGGAGAGGCACCGGGGAGCTGTTTTTT. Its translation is CASSLLSGRGTGELFF.

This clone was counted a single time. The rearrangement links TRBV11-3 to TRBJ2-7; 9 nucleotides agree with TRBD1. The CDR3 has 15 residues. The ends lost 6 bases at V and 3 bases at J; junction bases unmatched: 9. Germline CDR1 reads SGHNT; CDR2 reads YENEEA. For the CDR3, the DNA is TGTGCCAGCAGTTACCCGGGACAGGGATTCTACGAGCAGTACTTC. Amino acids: CASSYPGQGFYEQYF.

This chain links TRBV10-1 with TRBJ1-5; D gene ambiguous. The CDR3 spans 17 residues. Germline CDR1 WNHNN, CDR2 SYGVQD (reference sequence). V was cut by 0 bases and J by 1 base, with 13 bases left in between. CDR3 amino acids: CASSESLPEDSNQPQHF. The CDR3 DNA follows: TGCGCCAGCAGTGAGTCTTTACCGGAGGACAGCAATCAGCCCCAGCATTTT.

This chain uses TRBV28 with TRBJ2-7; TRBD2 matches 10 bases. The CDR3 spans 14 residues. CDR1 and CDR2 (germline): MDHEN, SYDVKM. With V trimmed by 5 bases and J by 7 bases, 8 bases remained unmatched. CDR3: CASSTLAGVREQYF. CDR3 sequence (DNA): TGTGCCAGCAGTACCCTAGCGGGAGTACGGGAGCAGTACTTC. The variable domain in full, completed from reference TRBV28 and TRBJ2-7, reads DVKVTQSSRYLVKRTGEKVFLECVQDMDHENMFWYRQDPGLGLRLIYFSYDVKMKEKGDIPEGYSVSREKKERFSLILESASTNQTSMYLCASSTLAGVREQYFGPGTRLTVT.

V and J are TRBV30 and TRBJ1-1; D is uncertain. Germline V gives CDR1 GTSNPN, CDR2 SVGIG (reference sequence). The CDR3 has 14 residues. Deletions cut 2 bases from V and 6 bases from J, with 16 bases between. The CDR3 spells CAWSPIGEGPEAFF. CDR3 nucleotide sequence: TGTGCCTGGAGTCCAATCGGGGAGGGCCCTGAAGCTTTCTTT. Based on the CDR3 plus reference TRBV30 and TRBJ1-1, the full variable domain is SQTIHQWPATLVQPVGSPLSLECTVEGTSNPNLYWYRQAAGRGLQLLFYSVGIGQISSEVPQNLSASRPQDRQFILSSKKLLLSDSGFYLCAWSPIGEGPEAFFGQGTRLTVV.

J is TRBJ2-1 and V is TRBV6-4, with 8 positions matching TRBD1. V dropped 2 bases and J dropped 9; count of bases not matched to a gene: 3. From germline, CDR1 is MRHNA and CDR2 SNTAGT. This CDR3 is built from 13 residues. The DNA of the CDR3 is TGTGCCAGCAGTGACGGTGACAGGGGTGAGCAGTTCTTC. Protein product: CASSDGDRGEQFF.

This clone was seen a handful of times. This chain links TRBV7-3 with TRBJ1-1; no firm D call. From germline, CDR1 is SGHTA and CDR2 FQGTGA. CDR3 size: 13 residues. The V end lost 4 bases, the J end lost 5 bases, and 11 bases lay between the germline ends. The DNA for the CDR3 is TGTGCCAGCAGCTCTACCGACATAACTGAAGCTTTCTTT. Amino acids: CASSSTDITEAFF.